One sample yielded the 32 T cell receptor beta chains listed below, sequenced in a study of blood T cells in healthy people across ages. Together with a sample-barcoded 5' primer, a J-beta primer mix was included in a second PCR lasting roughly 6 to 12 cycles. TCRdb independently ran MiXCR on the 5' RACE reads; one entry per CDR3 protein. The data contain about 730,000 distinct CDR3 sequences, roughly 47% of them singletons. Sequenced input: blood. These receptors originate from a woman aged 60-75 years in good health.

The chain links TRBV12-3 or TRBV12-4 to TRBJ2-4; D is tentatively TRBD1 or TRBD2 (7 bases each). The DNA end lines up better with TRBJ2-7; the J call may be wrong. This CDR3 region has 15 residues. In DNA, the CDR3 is TGTGCCAGCAGTTTAAGGGCAGGGGGGGAGAGCGAGCAGTACTTC. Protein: CASSLRAGGESEQYF.

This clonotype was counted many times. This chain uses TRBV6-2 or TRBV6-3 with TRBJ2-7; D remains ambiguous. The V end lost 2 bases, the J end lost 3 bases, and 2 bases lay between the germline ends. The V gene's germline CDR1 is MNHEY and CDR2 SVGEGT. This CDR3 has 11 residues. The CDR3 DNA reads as TGTGCCAGCAGTTACCGCTACGAGCAGTACTTC. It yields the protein CASSYRYEQYF.

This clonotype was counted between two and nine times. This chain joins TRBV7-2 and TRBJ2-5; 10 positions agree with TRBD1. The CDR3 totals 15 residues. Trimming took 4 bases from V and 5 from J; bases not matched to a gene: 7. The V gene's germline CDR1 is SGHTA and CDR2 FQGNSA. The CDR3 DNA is TGTGCCAGCAGCTGGAGACAGGGGGCTTGGGAGACCCAGTACTTC. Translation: CASSWRQGAWETQYF.

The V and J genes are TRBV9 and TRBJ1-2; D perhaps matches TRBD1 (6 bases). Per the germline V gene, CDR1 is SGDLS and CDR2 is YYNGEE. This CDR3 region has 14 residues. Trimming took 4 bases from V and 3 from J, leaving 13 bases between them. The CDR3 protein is CASSTGQPDYGYTF. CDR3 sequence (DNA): TGTGCCAGCAGCACAGGACAGCCTGACTATGGCTACACCTTC.

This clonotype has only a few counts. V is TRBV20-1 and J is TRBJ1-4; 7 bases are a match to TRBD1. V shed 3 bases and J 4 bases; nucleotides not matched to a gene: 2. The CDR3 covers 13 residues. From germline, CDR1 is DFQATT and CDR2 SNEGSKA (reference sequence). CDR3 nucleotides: TGCAGTGCTAGGGGGACAGTTAATGAAAAACTGTTTTTT. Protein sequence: CSARGTVNEKLFF.

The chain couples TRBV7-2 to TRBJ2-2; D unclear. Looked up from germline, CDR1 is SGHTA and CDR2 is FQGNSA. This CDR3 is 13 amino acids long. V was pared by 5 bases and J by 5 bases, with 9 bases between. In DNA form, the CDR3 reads TGTGCCAGCAGCCCCCTCAGGACCGGGGAGCTGTTTTTT. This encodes CASSPLRTGELFF.

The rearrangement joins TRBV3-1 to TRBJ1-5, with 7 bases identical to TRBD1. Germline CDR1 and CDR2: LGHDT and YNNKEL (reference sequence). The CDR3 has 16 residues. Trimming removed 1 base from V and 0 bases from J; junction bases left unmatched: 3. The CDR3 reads CASSQGTGNSNQPQHF. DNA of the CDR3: TGTGCCAGCAGCCAAGGGACAGGAAATAGCAATCAGCCCCAGCATTTT. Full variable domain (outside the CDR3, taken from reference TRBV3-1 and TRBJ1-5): DTAVSQTPKYLVTQMGNDKSIKCEQNLGHDTMYWYKQDSKKFLKIMFSYNNKELIINETVPNRFSPKSPDKAHLNLHINSLELGDSAVYFCASSQGTGNSNQPQHFGDGTRLSIL.

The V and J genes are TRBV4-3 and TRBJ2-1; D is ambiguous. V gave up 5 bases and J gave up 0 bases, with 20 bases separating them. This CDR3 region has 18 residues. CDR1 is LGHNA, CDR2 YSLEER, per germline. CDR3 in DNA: TGCGCCAGCAGCATTCCCGTTTGGTTCAGGTGCTCCTACAATGAGCAGTTCTTC. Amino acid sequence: CASSIPVWFRCSYNEQFF.

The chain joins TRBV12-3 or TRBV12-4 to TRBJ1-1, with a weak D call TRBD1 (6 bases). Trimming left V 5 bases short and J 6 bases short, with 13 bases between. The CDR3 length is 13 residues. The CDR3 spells CASSNPGQPEAFF. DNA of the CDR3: TGTGCCAGCAGTAACCCCGGACAGCCTGAAGCTTTCTTT.

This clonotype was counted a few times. The DNA for the CDR3 is TGTGCCAGCACTCCGCCCGGGACTAGCACAGATACGCAGTATTTT. It translates to CASTPPGTSTDTQYF. This chain links TRBV6-6 with TRBJ2-3; tentative D call: TRBD2 (6 bases). V was clipped by 7 bases and J by 0 bases, with 14 bases between them. Looked up from germline, CDR1 is MNHNY and CDR2 is SVGAGI (reference sequence). The CDR3 contains 15 residues.

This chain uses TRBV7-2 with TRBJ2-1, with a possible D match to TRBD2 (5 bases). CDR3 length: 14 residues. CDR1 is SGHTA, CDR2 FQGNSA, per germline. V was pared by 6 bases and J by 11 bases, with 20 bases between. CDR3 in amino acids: CASRKADRWDKQFF. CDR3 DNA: TGTGCCAGCAGGAAAGCGGACCGCTGGGATAAGCAGTTCTTC.

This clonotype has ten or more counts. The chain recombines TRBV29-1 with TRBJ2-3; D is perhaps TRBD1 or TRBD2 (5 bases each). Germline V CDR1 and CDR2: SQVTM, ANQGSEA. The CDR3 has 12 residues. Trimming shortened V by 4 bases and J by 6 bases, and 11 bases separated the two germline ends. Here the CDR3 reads CSVVLGDDTQYF. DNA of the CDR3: TGCAGCGTTGTGTTAGGGGACGATACGCAGTATTTT.

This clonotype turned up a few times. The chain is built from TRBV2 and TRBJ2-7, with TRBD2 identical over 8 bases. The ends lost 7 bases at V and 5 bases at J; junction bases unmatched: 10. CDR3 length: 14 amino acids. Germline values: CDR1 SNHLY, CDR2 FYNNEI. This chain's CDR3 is CASTTVAGIHEQYF. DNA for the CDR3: TGTGCCAGCACTACGGTAGCGGGAATTCACGAGCAGTACTTC.

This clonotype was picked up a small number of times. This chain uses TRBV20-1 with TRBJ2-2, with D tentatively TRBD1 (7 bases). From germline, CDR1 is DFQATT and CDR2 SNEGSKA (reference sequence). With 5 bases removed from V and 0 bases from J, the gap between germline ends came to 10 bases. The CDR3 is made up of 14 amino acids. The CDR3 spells CSAGGTANTGELFF. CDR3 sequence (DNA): TGCAGTGCTGGAGGGACAGCGAACACCGGGGAGCTGTTTTTT.

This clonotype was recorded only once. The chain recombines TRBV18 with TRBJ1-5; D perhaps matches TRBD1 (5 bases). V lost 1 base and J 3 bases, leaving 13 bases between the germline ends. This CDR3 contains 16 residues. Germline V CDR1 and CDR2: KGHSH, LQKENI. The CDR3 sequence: CASSPQGIDTNQPQHF. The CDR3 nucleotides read TGTGCCAGCTCACCACAGGGGATAGATACCAATCAGCCCCAGCATTTT.

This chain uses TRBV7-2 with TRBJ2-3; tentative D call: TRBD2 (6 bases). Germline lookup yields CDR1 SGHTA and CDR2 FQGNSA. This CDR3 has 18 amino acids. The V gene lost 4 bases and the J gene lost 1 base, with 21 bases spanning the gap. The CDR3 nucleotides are TGTGCCAGCAGCTCCCCTCGATTGCTAGCGAGACGCACAGATACGCAGTATTTT. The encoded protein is CASSSPRLLARRTDTQYF.

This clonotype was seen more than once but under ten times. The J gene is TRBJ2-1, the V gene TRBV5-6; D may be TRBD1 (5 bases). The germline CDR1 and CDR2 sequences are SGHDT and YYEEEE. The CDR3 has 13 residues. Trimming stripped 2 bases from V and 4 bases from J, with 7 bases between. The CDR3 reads CASSFSGYNEQFF. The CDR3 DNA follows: TGTGCCAGCAGCTTTTCAGGGTACAATGAGCAGTTCTTC.

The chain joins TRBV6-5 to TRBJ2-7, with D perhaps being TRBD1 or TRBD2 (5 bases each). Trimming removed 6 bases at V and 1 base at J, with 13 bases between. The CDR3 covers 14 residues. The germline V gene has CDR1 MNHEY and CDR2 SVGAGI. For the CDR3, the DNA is TGTGCCAGCAGGAGGGGCCGGCAATCCTACGAGCAGTACTTC. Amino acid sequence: CASRRGRQSYEQYF.

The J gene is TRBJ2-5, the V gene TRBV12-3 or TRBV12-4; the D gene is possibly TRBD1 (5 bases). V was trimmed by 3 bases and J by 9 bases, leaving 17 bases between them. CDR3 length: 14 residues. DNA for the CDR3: TGTGCCAGCAGTTTCTTGGGTTTAGGGGTGGCCCAGTACTTC. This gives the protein CASSFLGLGVAQYF.

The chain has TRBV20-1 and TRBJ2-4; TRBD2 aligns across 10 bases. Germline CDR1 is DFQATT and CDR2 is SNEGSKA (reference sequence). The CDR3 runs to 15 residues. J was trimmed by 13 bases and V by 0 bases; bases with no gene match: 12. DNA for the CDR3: TGCAGTGCTAGAGAACTAGCGGGGTCCTACAATGAGCAGTACTTC. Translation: CSARELAGSYNEQYF.

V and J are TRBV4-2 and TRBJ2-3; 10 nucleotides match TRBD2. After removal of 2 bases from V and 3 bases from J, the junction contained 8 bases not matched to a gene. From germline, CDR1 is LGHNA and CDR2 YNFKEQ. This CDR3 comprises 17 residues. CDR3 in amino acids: CASSQPTSGAETDTQYF. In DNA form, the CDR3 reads TGTGCCAGCAGCCAACCTACTAGCGGGGCGGAAACAGATACGCAGTATTTT.

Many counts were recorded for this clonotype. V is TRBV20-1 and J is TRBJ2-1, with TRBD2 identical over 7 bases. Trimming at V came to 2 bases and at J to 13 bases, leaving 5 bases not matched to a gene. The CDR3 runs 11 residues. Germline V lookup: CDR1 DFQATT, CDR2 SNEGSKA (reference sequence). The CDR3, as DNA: TGCAGTGCTAGACGGACTAGGGACCAGTTCTTC. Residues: CSARRTRDQFF.

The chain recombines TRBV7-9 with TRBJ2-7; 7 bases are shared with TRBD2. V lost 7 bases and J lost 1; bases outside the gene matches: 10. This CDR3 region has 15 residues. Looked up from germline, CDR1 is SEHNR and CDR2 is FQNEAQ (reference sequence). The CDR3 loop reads CASNSRGDASYEQYF. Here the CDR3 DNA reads TGTGCCAGCAACAGTCGGGGGGACGCATCCTACGAGCAGTACTTC.

The CDR3 region is CSVEDSSSGGVQYF. CDR3 nucleotide sequence: TGCAGCGTTGAAGATTCGTCTAGCGGGGGAGTTCAGTACTTC. The chain combines TRBV29-1 with TRBJ2-4; TRBD2 aligns across 10 bases. Germline V gene lookup returns CDR1 SQVTM and CDR2 ANQGSEA. Germline trimming cut 0 bases from V and 11 bases from J; bases unmatched to any gene: 7. The CDR3 consists of 14 residues.

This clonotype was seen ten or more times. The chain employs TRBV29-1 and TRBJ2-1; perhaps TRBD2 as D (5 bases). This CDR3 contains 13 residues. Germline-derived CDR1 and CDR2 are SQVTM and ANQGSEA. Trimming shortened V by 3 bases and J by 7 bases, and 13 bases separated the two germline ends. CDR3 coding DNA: TGCAGCGTTGAGAGGGATGAAGGGAATGAGCAGTTCTTC. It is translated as CSVERDEGNEQFF.

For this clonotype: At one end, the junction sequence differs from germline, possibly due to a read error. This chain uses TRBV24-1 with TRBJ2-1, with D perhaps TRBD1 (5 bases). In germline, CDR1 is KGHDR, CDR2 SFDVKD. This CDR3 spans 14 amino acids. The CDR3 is CASSEAAGYNEQFF. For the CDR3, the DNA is TGTGCCTCCAGTGAAGCCGCAGGGTACAATGAGCAGTTCTTC.

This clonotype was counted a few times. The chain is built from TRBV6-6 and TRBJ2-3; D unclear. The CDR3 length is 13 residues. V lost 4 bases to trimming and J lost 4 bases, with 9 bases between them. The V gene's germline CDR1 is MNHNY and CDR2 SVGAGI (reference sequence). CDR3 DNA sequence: TGTGCCAGCAGTTCGACCCGAGCAGATACGCAGTATTTT. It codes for CASSSTRADTQYF.

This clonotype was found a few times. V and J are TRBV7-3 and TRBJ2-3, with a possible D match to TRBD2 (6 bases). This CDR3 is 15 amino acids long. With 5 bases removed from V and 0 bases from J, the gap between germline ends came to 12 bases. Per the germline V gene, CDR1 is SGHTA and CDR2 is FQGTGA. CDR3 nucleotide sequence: TGTGCCAGCAGCAATCTAGCGACTAGCACAGATACGCAGTATTTT. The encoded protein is CASSNLATSTDTQYF.

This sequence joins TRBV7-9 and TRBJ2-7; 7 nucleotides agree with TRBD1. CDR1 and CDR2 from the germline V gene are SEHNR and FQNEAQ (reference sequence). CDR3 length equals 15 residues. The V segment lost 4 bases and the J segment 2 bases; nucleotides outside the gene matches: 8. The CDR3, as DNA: TGTGCCAGCAGCTCCCCGGAGACAGGGCCCTACGAGCAGTACTTC. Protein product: CASSSPETGPYEQYF.

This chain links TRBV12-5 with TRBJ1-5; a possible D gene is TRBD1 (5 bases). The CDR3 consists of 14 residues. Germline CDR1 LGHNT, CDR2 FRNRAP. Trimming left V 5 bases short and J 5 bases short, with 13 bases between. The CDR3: CASGPDICDQPQHF. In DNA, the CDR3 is TGTGCTAGTGGTCCGGACATTTGTGATCAGCCCCAGCATTTT.

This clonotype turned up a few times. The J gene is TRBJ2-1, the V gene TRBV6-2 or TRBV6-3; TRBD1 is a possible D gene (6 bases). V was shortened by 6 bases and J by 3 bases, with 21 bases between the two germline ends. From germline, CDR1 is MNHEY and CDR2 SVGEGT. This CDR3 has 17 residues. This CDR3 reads CASSPVWGLPHYNEQFF. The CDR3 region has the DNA TGTGCCAGCAGCCCAGTCTGGGGGCTCCCGCACTACAATGAGCAGTTCTTC.

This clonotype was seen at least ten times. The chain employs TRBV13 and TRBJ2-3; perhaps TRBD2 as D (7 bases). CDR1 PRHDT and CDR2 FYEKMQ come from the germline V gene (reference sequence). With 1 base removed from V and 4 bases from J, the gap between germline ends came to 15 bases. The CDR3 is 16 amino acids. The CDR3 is CASSLAGGVRSDTQYF. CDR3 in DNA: TGTGCCAGCAGCTTAGCGGGGGGCGTCCGTTCAGATACGCAGTATTTT.